This TCR beta chain was sequenced in a study of T cells in Graves' hyperthyroidism and ophthalmopathy (dated by TCRdb to between 2017 and 2020). Notes on the research overall: Peripheral blood was sampled at the time of initial diagnosis, prior to any treatment. To identify TCR V-J signatures that set the groups apart, the researchers used a discovery cohort of 90 to 100 patients, made up of around 40 with Graves' ophthalmopathy and 55 to 65 with stable Graves' hyperthyroidism. An independent validation cohort of under 20 hyperthyroidism patients and approximately 17 patients who later progressed to ophthalmopathy tested prospective prediction of ophthalmopathy. The roughly 91 discovery patients were randomly divided into training and test sets at a 7:3 ratio. In addition, the study compared T-cell repertoires in thyroid tissue and in blood from six Graves' hyperthyroidism patients. After blood sampling, hyperthyroidism patients were treated with methimazole at a starting dose of 30 mg daily, and ophthalmopathy patients were treated with high-dose intravenous methylprednisolone. The paper reports TCR Vbeta CDR3 sequencing of more than 120 peripheral blood samples: under 45 ophthalmopathy, 70 to 85 hyperthyroidism and around 17 progressor patients.

Details on this clonotype: This receptor's antigen is unknown. No base quality information exists; no much larger clone differs at one position.

V and J are trimmed by 2 bases and 5 bases, and the gene matches miss 6 bases of the junction. The CDR3 runs 16 residues from the cysteine to the phenylalanine. The kept DNA is CDR3 alone, 48 bases in frame from the first base. Based on the germline V gene (reference sequence), the CDR1 and CDR2 sequences are MNHEY and SMNVEV. Moderately to severely active disease, a Clinical Activity Score of at least 3, a NOSPECS grade of at least 4, and a duration under 3 months were present in ophthalmopathy patients. Exclusion was applied to patients with uncontrolled infections, other autoimmune diseases, pregnancy or lactation. Diagnoses were established on the basis of clinical symptoms, serum thyroxine and TRAb, thyroid ultrasound, and orbital computed tomography. Ficoll-Paque density gradient centrifugation was used to isolate PBMCs from 9.5 to 10 ml of fresh peripheral blood. Trizol reagent was used to extract total RNA, and RNA quality was then checked on an Agilent 2100 Bioanalyzer.

What the research found in general, with its limitations: In validation, the model predicted progression to ophthalmopathy with roughly 66% sensitivity and approximately 74% specificity, a median of about six months before onset. Blood samples also contained most of the expanded thyroid clonotypes (frequency above 0.001), which suggests that blood repertoires may reflect thyroid immune responses. Ophthalmopathy was separated from stable hyperthyroidism by a 13 V-J signature model, with approximately 90% sensitivity and roughly 81% specificity obtained in cross-validation and 80%/75% obtained in testing. No statistical method was used to fix the sample size in advance, and group allocation was not hidden from the investigators.

The TCR beta CDR3 regions were amplified from RNA transcripts. A first-round RT-PCR of the TCR CDR3 used the HTBI primer set with the Qiagen OneStep RT-PCR kit. The libraries were constructed in a second round of multiplex PCR and then size-selected and purified. Paired-end sequencing of the libraries was performed with 100 bp reads on an Illumina HiSeq2000. The authors processed their data as follows. SOAPnuke was used to process the raw data, with reads discarded if the reads contained adapters or uncalled bases, had a mean Phred below 15, or lacked an exact constant-primer or identifier match. High-quality paired reads were merged with COPE v1.2.5, and unique nucleotide sequences were defined as clonotypes. MiTCR v1.1 was used to align clonotypes to the IMGT TRBV, TRBD and TRBJ reference segments. Analysis was restricted to V-J combinations with a frequency above 0.0001, which covered 98% to 99.2% of repertoires. The TCS score was defined as F50 (clonal expansion) divided by E x V (chaos), with BLOSUM62-based TCRdist calculated between CDR3 peptides within each V-J. Welch's t-statistics and random forest reduced fewer than 600 V-J features to fewer than 15, which were used in a naive Bayes classifier (R e1071). In TCRdb, the public reads were trimmed at Q25 with fastp and aligned with MiXCR, with productive beta chains retained. Identical CDR3 protein sequences are pooled into one entry, listed with their most common genes and DNA. TCRdb's processing, not the authors' own work, is the source of the V and J calls. The table for this sample lists fewer than 700,000 distinct CDR3 sequences; over 15% of them were counted only once. The ten top clones hold roughly 18% of the sample.

This chain is built from TRBV27 and TRBJ2-2, with 9 bases in between that match TRBD2. The sequenced sample was blood. This receptor was identified in a woman aged 18-29 years with Graves' ophthalmopathy. This receptor carries the CDR3 CASSLGASGTTGELFF. The nucleotide sequence is given as TGTGCCAGCAGTTTAGGCGCTAGCGGGACAACCGGGGAGCTGTTTTTT.